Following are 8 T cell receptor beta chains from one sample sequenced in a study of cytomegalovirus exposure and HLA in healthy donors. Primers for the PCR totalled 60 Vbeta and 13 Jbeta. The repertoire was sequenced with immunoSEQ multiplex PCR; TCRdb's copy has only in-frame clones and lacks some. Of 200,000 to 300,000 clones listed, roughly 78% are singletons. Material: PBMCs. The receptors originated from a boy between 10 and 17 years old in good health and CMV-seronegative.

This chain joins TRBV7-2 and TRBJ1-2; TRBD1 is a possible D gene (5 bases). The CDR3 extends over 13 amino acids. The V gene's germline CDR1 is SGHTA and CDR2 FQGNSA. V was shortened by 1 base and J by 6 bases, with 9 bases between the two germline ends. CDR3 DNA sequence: TGTGCCAGCAGCTTAGGGGGCCATAATGGCTACACCTTC. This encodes CASSLGGHNGYTF.

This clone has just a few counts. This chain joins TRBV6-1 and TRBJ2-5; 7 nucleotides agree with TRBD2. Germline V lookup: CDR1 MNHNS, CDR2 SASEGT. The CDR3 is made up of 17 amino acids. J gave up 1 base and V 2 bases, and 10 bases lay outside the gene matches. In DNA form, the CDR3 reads TGTGCCAGCAGTGAACGCCTAGCGGCGAGATCCCAAGAGACCCAGTACTTC. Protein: CASSERLAARSQETQYF.

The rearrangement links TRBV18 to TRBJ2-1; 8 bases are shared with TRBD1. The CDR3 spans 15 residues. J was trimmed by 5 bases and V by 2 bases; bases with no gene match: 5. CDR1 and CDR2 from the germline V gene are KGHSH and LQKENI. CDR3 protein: CASSPKDRANNEQFF. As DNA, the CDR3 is TGTGCCAGCTCACCAAAGGACAGGGCGAACAATGAGCAGTTCTTC.

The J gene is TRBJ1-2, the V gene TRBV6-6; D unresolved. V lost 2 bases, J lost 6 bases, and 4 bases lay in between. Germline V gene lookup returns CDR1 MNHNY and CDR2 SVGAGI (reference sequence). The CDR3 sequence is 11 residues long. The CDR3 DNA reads TGTGCCAGCAGTTACAGAGATGGCTACACCTTC. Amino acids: CASSYRDGYTF.

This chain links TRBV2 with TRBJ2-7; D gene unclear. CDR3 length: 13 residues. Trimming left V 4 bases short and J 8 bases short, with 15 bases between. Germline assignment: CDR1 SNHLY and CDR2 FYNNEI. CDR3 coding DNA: TGTGCCAGCAGTGCTTGGTTGTTCGCGCAGCAGTACTTC. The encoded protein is CASSAWLFAQQYF.

CDR3 nucleotide sequence: TGTGCCACCAGCAGTAGGAGTCTGATGAACACTGAAGCTTTCTTT. Protein sequence: CATSSRSLMNTEAFF. The chain couples TRBV15 to TRBJ1-1; D gene unclear. Deletions cut 3 bases from V and 0 bases from J, with 11 bases between. The CDR3 length is 15 residues. The germline gives CDR1 LNHNV, CDR2 YYDKDF (reference sequence).

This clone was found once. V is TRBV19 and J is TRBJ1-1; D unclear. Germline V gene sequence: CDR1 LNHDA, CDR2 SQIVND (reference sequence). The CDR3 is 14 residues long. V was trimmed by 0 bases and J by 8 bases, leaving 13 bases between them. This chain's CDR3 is CASSIDLEAREAFF. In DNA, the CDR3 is TGTGCCAGTAGTATAGATCTCGAGGCCCGAGAAGCTTTCTTT.

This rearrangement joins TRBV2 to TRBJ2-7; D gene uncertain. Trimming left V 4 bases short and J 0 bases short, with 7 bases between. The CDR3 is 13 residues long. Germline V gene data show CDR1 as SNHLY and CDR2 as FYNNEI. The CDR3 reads CASSVPSSYEQYF. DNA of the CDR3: TGTGCCAGCAGTGTCCCGAGCTCCTACGAGCAGTACTTC.